The 17 T cell receptor beta chains in this list originate from one sample, sequenced in a study of monozygotic twins with cystic fibrosis (dated by TCRdb to about 2021). The library was built by means of the immunoSEQ multiplex PCR assay. The table comes from immuneACCESS by way of TCRdb, which keeps in-frame sequences with V and J called. Part of the clones is missing from these tables; in studies checked, under half for an unresolved V gene and the rest for unknown reasons. In this sample the table shows approximately 11,000 clones, 70% to 90% of which occur a single time. The ten largest clones add up to approximately 0.54% of the sample. What was sequenced was blood. The receptors originated from a man aged 18 to 30 with cystic fibrosis.

This CDR3 is CAGGDRSIGGELFF. In nucleotides, the CDR3 is TGTGCCGGGGGGGACCGCTCGATTGGCGGGGAGCTGTTTTTT. The chain employs TRBV28 and TRBJ2-2; 7 bases align to TRBD2. This CDR3 spans 14 amino acids. Per germline, CDR1 MDHEN and CDR2 SYDVKM. The J segment lost 7 bases and the V segment lost 11 bases, leaving 13 bases of the junction unmatched. Full variable domain (rest looked up from reference TRBV28 and TRBJ2-2): DVKVTQSSRYLVKRTGEKVFLECVQDMDHENMFWYRQDPGLGLRLIYFSYDVKMKEKGDIPEGYSVSREKKERFSLILESASTNQTSMYLCAGGDRSIGGELFFGEGSRLTVL.

This rearrangement joins TRBV27 to TRBJ1-2; TRBD1 matches 7 bases. V gave up 0 bases and J gave up 8 bases; unmatched junction bases: 9. The germline gives CDR1 MNHEY, CDR2 SMNVEV (reference sequence). CDR3 length equals 15 residues. DNA of the CDR3: TGTGCCAGCAGTTTATCCTCACCCCAGGGGGGCGGCTACACCTTC. This translates into CASSLSSPQGGGYTF.

This clone came up a few times. This chain links TRBV7-2 with TRBJ1-6; TRBD1 matches at 8 bases. After removal of 5 bases from V and 7 bases from J, the junction contained 10 bases not matched to a gene. The CDR3 is 16 amino acids. The V gene's germline CDR1 is SGHTA and CDR2 FQGNSA. The CDR3 sequence is CASSRRTGSGNSPLHF. CDR3 bases: TGTGCCAGCAGCCGACGGACAGGGTCGGGGAATTCACCCCTCCACTTT.

The chain employs TRBV9 and TRBJ1-1; 7 bases match TRBD1. CDR3 size: 17 residues. Germline trimming cut 0 bases from V and 0 bases from J; bases unmatched to any gene: 8. The germline CDR1 and CDR2 sequences are SGDLS and YYNGEE. The CDR3 bases are TGTGCCAGCAGCGTAGACCCAACGACAGGGTTGAACACTGAAGCTTTCTTT. It specifies CASSVDPTTGLNTEAFF.

The chain has TRBV5-6 and TRBJ1-2; D is ambiguous. In germline, CDR1 is SGHDT, CDR2 YYEEEE. The CDR3 runs 12 residues. V was cut by 8 bases and J by 0 bases, with 8 bases left in between. CDR3 residues: CASGPSNYGYTF. CDR3 coding DNA: TGTGCCAGTGGACCCTCTAACTATGGCTACACCTTC.

This sequence joins TRBV5-4 and TRBJ2-5; D uncertain. This CDR3 has 11 residues. Germline CDR1 reads SGHNT; CDR2 reads YYREEE (reference sequence). Between the trimmed V and J ends, which lost 3 bases and 2 bases, there was a span of 2 bases. CDR3 protein: CASSWQETQYF. The CDR3, as DNA: TGTGCCAGCAGCTGGCAAGAGACCCAGTACTTC.

This clone was seen just once. Mismatch with germline at one junction end may stem from a read error. The chain couples TRBV27 to TRBJ1-1; D might be TRBD1 (6 bases). The CDR3 is 15 amino acids. In germline, CDR1 is MNHEY, CDR2 SMNVEV (reference sequence). The DNA for the CDR3 is TGTGCCAGCAGTGTATCGGGACACATGAACACTGAAGCTTTCTTT. Protein product: CASSVSGHMNTEAFF.

The chain's CDR3 is CASSHAGQGYEQYF. The CDR3 bases are TGCGCCAGCAGCCACGCGGGACAGGGGTACGAGCAGTACTTC. The chain uses TRBV4-3 and TRBJ2-7; 10 positions match TRBD1. CDR3 length equals 14 residues. Germline CDR1 reads LGHNA; CDR2 reads YSLEER. Germline trimming cut 3 bases from V and 4 bases from J; bases unmatched to any gene: 3.

The chain uses TRBV6-6 and TRBJ2-1, with 9 bases aligning to TRBD2. In germline, CDR1 is MNHNY, CDR2 SVGAGI (reference sequence). The CDR3 runs 15 residues. Germline trimming cut 6 bases from V and 9 bases from J; bases unmatched to any gene: 12. CDR3: CASRSSGRGGGEQFF. DNA of the CDR3: TGTGCCAGCAGGTCCTCTGGGCGGGGGGGCGGTGAGCAGTTCTTC.

This rearrangement joins TRBV6-1 to TRBJ2-2, with D maybe TRBD1 (6 bases). Per germline, CDR1 MNHNS and CDR2 SASEGT. CDR3 size: 15 residues. Trimming left V 2 bases short and J 4 bases short, with 11 bases between. The CDR3 nucleotides read TGTGCCAGCAGTGAAATCAGGGGTGGCACCGGGGAGCTGTTTTTT. Translation: CASSEIRGGTGELFF.

This chain joins TRBV19 and TRBJ2-3; D possibly corresponds to TRBD2 (6 bases). The CDR3 totals 15 residues. V was cut by 3 bases and J by 4 bases, with 14 bases left in between. CDR1 and CDR2 from the germline V gene are LNHDA and SQIVND (reference sequence). CDR3 loop: CASSMNGGRPDTQYF. DNA for the CDR3: TGTGCCAGTAGTATGAATGGGGGGAGGCCAGATACGCAGTATTTT.

The rearrangement links TRBV10-3 to TRBJ2-5; 9 bases are shared with TRBD2. Germline V gene sequence: CDR1 ENHRY, CDR2 SYGVKD. V was clipped by 2 bases and J by 5 bases; unmatched bases: 9. The CDR3 totals 16 residues. CDR3 sequence (DNA): TGTGCCATCAGTGAGCGGGCGGGGGGGTTTGGTGAGACCCAGTACTTC. Amino acid sequence: CAISERAGGFGETQYF.

The chain uses TRBV23-1 and TRBJ2-3; D gene uncertain. TRBV23-1 has ORF status, its function being uncertain. This CDR3 is 12 amino acids long. V shed 7 bases and J shed 1 base, with 6 bases lying between them. The CDR3: CASISRTDTQYF. CDR3 DNA: TGCGCCAGCATATCTCGCACAGATACGCAGTATTTT.

This chain uses TRBV19 with TRBJ2-1; D gene ambiguous. Trimming shortened V by 6 bases and J by 7 bases, and 10 bases separated the two germline ends. This CDR3 is built from 12 residues. Germline values: CDR1 LNHDA, CDR2 SQIVND (reference sequence). This CDR3 is CASRARLNEQFF. For the CDR3, the DNA is TGTGCCAGTAGGGCTCGGTTGAATGAGCAGTTCTTC.

CDR3 DNA sequence: TGCGCCAGCAGCCAAGGGTGGGGGGACACTGAAGCTTTCTTT. Translating it yields CASSQGWGDTEAFF. This sequence joins TRBV4-3 and TRBJ1-1, with D possibly TRBD1 on 5 matching bases. V was cut by 1 base and J by 3 bases, with 9 bases left in between. In germline, CDR1 is LGHNA, CDR2 YSLEER. The length of the CDR3 is 14 residues.

This sequence joins TRBV5-6 and TRBJ2-5, with TRBD2 matching 7 bases. Germline values: CDR1 SGHDT, CDR2 YYEEEE. The ends lost 1 base at V and 2 bases at J; junction bases unmatched: 5. This CDR3 comprises 15 residues. The CDR3 region has the DNA TGTGCCAGCAGCTTGCCGACTAGCCGACAAGAGACCCAGTACTTC. Translated: CASSLPTSRQETQYF.

A word on this clone: A junction boundary mismatches the germline segment, possibly from a read error. The chain combines TRBV7-7 with TRBJ2-1; D call uncertain. The CDR3 spans 14 residues. Germline lookup yields CDR1 SSHAT and CDR2 FNYEAQ (reference sequence). CDR3 sequence reads: CASSLVGFSGEQFF. For the CDR3, the DNA is TGTGCTAGCAGCTTAGTTGGCTTTTCGGGTGAGCAGTTCTTC.